These 4 T cell receptor beta chains came from one sample sequenced in a study of T cell responses to AZD1222 COVID-19 vaccine. Method: immunoSEQ multiplex PCR; TCRdb's copy keeps in-frame clones and lacks some. The data contain about 85,000 clones, about 86% of them singletons. This material consisted of peripheral blood, taken on day 0 of AZD1222 vaccination. Receptors were obtained from an adult in good health.

The chain links TRBV27 to TRBJ1-3; D not certain. There are 15 residues in the CDR3. V lost 0 bases, J lost 0 bases, and 6 bases lay in between. CDR1 MNHEY and CDR2 SMNVEV come from the germline V gene (reference sequence). CDR3 region: CASSLSAASGNTIYF. The CDR3 DNA is TGTGCCAGCAGTTTATCGGCAGCCTCTGGAAACACCATATATTTT.

The rearrangement links TRBV20-1 to TRBJ1-5; no clear D. V was pared by 3 bases and J by 6 bases, with 15 bases between. Germline V lookup: CDR1 DFQATT, CDR2 SNEGSKA (reference sequence). CDR3 size: 14 residues. In DNA form, the CDR3 reads TGCAGTGCTAGTTTGGGATCTGGCGGTCAGCCCCAGCATTTT. Translated, it gives CSASLGSGGQPQHF.

This clone has only a few counts. V and J are TRBV7-9 and TRBJ1-6; D remains ambiguous. Germline V gives CDR1 SEHNR, CDR2 FQNEAQ (reference sequence). The CDR3 sequence is 18 residues long. Trimming pared 1 base from V and 0 bases from J, leaving 13 bases between. The CDR3 reads CASSLGWSADSYNSPLHF. The CDR3 DNA is TGTGCCAGCAGCTTAGGGTGGTCCGCCGACTCCTATAATTCACCCCTCCACTTT.

This clone occurred once. The chain links TRBV5-5 to TRBJ1-3; perhaps TRBD1 as D (6 bases). Germline V gene data show CDR1 as SGHKS and CDR2 as YYEKEE (reference sequence). CDR3 size: 15 residues. Trimming took off 2 bases at V and 1 base at J, with 10 bases between the two ends. The CDR3: CASSFDQGSGNTIYF. DNA for the CDR3: TGTGCCAGCAGCTTCGATCAGGGGTCTGGAAACACCATATATTTT.